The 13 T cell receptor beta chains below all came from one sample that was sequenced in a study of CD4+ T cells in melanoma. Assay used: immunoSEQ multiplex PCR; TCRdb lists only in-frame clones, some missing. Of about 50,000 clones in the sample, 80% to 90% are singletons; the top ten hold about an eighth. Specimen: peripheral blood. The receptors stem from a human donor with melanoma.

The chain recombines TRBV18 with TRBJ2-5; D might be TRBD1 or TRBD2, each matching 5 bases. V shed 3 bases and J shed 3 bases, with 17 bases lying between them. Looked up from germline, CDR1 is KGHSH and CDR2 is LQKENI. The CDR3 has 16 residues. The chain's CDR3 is CASSPRQPRVEETQYF. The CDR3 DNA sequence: TGTGCCAGCTCACCGAGACAGCCGAGGGTAGAAGAGACCCAGTACTTC. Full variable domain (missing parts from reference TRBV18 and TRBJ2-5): NAGVMQNPRHLVRRRGQEARLRCSPMKGHSHVYWYRQLPEEGLKFMVYLQKENIIDESGMPKERFSAEFPKEGPSILRIQQVVRGDSAAYFCASSPRQPRVEETQYFGPGTRLLVL.

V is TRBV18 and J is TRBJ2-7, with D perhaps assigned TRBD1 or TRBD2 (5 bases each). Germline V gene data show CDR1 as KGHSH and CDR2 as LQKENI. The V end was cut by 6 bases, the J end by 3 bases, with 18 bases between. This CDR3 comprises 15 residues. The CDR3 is CASSPGTTTGYEQYF. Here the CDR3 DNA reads TGTGCCAGCTCCCCCGGGACCACCACCGGCTACGAGCAGTACTTC.

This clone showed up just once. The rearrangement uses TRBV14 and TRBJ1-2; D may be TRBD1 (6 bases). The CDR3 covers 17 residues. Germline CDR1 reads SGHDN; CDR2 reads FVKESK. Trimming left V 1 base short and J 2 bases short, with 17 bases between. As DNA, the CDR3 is TGTGCCAGCAGCCAAGGCCCTGGGACATCCCAAAACTATGGCTACACCTTC. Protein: CASSQGPGTSQNYGYTF. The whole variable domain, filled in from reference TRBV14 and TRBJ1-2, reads EAGVTQFPSHSVIEKGQTVTLRCDPISGHDNLYWYRRVMGKEIKFLLHFVKESKQDESGMPNNRFLAERTGGTYSTLKVQPAELEDSGVYFCASSQGPGTSQNYGYTFGSGTRLTVV.

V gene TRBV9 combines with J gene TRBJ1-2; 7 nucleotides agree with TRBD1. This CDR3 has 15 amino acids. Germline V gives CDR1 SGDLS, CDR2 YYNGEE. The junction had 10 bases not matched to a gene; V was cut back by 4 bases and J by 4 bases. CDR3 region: CASSPRDSLTYGYTF. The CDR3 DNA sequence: TGTGCCAGCAGCCCTCGGGACAGTCTCACCTATGGCTACACCTTC.

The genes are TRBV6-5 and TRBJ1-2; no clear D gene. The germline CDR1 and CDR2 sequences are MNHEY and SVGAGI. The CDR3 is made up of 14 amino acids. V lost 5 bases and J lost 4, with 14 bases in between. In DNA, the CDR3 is TGTGCCAGCAGTCACCCGGGTCCTTCCTATGGCTACACCTTC. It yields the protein CASSHPGPSYGYTF.

As DNA, the CDR3 is TGCGCCAGCAGCCAGACAGGGGTTAATTCACCCCTCCACTTT. Protein product: CASSQTGVNSPLHF. J is TRBJ1-6 and V is TRBV4-1; 8 bases are shared with TRBD1. Germline trimming cut 3 bases from V and 6 bases from J; bases unmatched to any gene: 1. This CDR3 is 14 amino acids long. The germline gives CDR1 MGHRA, CDR2 YSYEKL.

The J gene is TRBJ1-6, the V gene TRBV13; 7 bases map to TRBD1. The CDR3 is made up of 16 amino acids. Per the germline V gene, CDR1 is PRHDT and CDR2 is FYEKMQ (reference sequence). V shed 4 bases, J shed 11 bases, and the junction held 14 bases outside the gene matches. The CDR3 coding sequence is TGTGCCAGCAGCTACCGGACAGGCTGGGAGACGGCACCCCTCCACTTT. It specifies CASSYRTGWETAPLHF.

The CDR3 loop is CASSVGGGGYGTDTQYF. The CDR3 nucleotides are TGTGCCAGCAGCGTAGGAGGAGGGGGCTATGGGACAGATACGCAGTATTTT. This chain uses TRBV9 with TRBJ2-3, with D tentatively TRBD1 (7 bases). The CDR3 is made up of 17 amino acids. Germline V CDR1 and CDR2: SGDLS, YYNGEE. Trimming pared 0 bases from V and 3 bases from J, leaving 17 bases between.

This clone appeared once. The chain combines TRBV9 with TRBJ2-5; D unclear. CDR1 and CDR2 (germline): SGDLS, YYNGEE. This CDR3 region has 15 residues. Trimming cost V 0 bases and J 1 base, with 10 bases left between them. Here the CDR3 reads CASSVAPGSQETQYF. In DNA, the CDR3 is TGTGCCAGCAGCGTAGCTCCAGGTTCCCAAGAGACCCAGTACTTC.

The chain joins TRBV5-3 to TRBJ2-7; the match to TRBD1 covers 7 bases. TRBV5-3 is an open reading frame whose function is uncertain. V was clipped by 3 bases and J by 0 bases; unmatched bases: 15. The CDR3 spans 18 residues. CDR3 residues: CARSYRDRAYQSSYEQYF. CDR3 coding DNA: TGTGCCAGAAGCTACCGGGACAGAGCGTACCAAAGCTCCTACGAGCAGTACTTC.

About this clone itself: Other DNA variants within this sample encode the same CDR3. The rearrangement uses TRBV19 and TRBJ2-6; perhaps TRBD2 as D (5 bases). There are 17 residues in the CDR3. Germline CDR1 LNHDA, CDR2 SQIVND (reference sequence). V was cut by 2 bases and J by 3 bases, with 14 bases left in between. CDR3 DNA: TGTGCCAGTAGTATAATTGCCCCTAGCTTTGGGGCCAACGTCCTGACTTTC. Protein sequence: CASSIIAPSFGANVLTF.

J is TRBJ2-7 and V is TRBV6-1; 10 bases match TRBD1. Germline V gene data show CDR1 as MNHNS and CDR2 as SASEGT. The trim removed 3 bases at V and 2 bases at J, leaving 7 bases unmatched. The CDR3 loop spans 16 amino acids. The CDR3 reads CASSDGPGTGAYEQYF. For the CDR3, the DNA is TGTGCCAGCAGTGATGGCCCCGGGACAGGGGCCTACGAGCAGTACTTC.

CDR3 nucleotides: TGTGCCAGCAGCCCCCGGACTAGCGGGCGGTACGAGCAGTACTTC. The encoded protein is CASSPRTSGRYEQYF. The chain recombines TRBV7-2 with TRBJ2-7; 11 bases match TRBD2. With 5 bases clipped from V and 4 bases from J, the junction kept 7 bases outside the gene matches. CDR3 length: 15 residues. The germline gives CDR1 SGHTA, CDR2 FQGNSA. Supplemented by reference TRBV7-2 and TRBJ2-7, the full variable domain reads GAGVSQSPSNKVTEKGKDVELRCDPISGHTALYWYRQSLGQGLEFLIYFQGNSAPDKSGLPSDRFSAERTGGSVSTLTIQRTQQEDSAVYLCASSPRTSGRYEQYFGPGTRLTVT.